This entry lists 14 T cell receptor beta chains sequenced from one sample in a study of blood T cell repertoires in COVID-19. Profiling relied on immunoSEQ multiplex PCR, and the TCRdb table lists in-frame clones only, not all of them. The sample includes about 70,000 clones, approximately 89% of them seen just once. Sequenced sample: peripheral blood. All receptors derive from a human donor in a cohort sampled during active COVID-19.

V usage is TRBV2 and J usage is TRBJ2-7, with 7 bases aligning to TRBD1. The CDR3 has 12 amino acids. V lost 8 bases to trimming and J lost 6 bases; unmatched junction nucleotides: 7. Germline lookup yields CDR1 SNHLY and CDR2 FYNNEI. The CDR3 DNA reads TGTGCCAGCGACCTGACAGGGTCCGAGCAGTACTTC. Amino acid sequence: CASDLTGSEQYF.

V usage is TRBV5-6 and J usage is TRBJ1-4; TRBD1 agrees at 7 bases. CDR1 is SGHDT and CDR2 is YYEEEE in the germline V gene. This CDR3 is 17 amino acids long. J lost 7 bases, V lost 2 bases, and 14 bases had no gene match. The CDR3 DNA sequence: TGTGCCAGCAGCTTTTCCGCCACAGGATCAGGGGGTGAAAAACTGTTTTTT. Amino acids: CASSFSATGSGGEKLFF. The full variable domain, its missing parts supplied by reference TRBV5-6 and TRBJ1-4, is DAGVTQSPTHLIKTRGQQVTLRCSPKSGHDTVSWYQQALGQGPQFIFQYYEEEERQRGNFPDRFSGHQFPNYSSELNVNALLLGDSALYLCASSFSATGSGGEKLFFGSGTQLSVL.

This chain connects TRBV6-6 to TRBJ2-3; no clear D gene. The V gene's germline CDR1 is MNHNY and CDR2 SVGAGI (reference sequence). The CDR3 covers 12 residues. Trimming took 5 bases from V and 2 from J, leaving 5 bases between them. CDR3 bases: TGTGCCAGCAGTCCAAACACAGATACGCAGTATTTT. Its protein product is CASSPNTDTQYF.

The chain links TRBV18 to TRBJ1-1, with D possibly being TRBD1 (5 bases). Germline CDR1 and CDR2: KGHSH and LQKENI. This CDR3 comprises 16 residues. V was shortened by 5 bases and J by 0 bases, with 16 bases between the two germline ends. Written as DNA, the CDR3 is TGTGCCAGCTCATCAGGCGTCGGACAAGTGAACACTGAAGCTTTCTTT. This codes for CASSSGVGQVNTEAFF.

This CDR3 reads CASRKTAHQPQHF. In nucleotides, the CDR3 is TGTGCCAGTAGGAAGACAGCCCATCAGCCCCAGCATTTT. This sequence joins TRBV19 and TRBJ1-5, with D possibly being TRBD1 (5 bases). Trimming stripped 6 bases from V and 5 bases from J, with 11 bases between. The CDR3 extends over 13 amino acids. The germline V gene has CDR1 LNHDA and CDR2 SQIVND (reference sequence).

This sequence joins TRBV7-9 and TRBJ1-1; D uncertain. The CDR3 covers 16 residues. Germline CDR1 SEHNR, CDR2 FQNEAQ (reference sequence). V lost 5 bases and J 1 base, leaving 17 bases between the germline ends. The CDR3 DNA sequence: TGTGCCAGCAGCGCTCTTCGGTCTACTCGGAACACTGAAGCTTTCTTT. Its translation: CASSALRSTRNTEAFF.

The chain joins TRBV20-1 to TRBJ1-2; D is unresolved. Per germline, CDR1 DFQATT and CDR2 SNEGSKA (reference sequence). V was trimmed by 3 bases and J by 4 bases, leaving 15 bases between them. This CDR3 has 14 amino acids. The CDR3 DNA sequence: TGCAGTGCTAGTACGGGTTCTCCGTTCTATGGCTACACCTTC. As protein: CSASTGSPFYGYTF.

The chain couples TRBV19 to TRBJ2-7; 8 nucleotides agree with TRBD2. V was pared by 5 bases and J by 2 bases, with 5 bases of the junction left unmatched. The germline gives CDR1 LNHDA, CDR2 SQIVND (reference sequence). This CDR3 is built from 14 residues. The CDR3 is CASSVAGGTYEQYF. Here the CDR3 DNA reads TGTGCCAGTAGTGTGGCGGGGGGAACCTACGAGCAGTACTTC.

This chain joins TRBV29-1 and TRBJ2-2, with no clear D. Looked up from germline, CDR1 is SQVTM and CDR2 is ANQGSEA. The germline V and J ends were trimmed by 5 bases and 4 bases, with 11 bases remaining between them. The CDR3 has 13 residues. CDR3 loop: CSVSVTATGELFF. The CDR3 DNA reads TGCAGCGTTAGCGTCACCGCCACCGGGGAGCTGTTTTTT.

The CDR3 coding sequence is TGCAGCGCTCGCCAGGGGGTTTCGACCTACGAGCAGTACTTC. Its protein is CSARQGVSTYEQYF. The chain is built from TRBV29-1 and TRBJ2-7, with 7 nucleotides matching TRBD1. J gave up 2 bases and V 7 bases, and 11 bases lay outside the gene matches. The CDR3 length is 14 residues. The germline gives CDR1 SQVTM, CDR2 ANQGSEA.

The genes are TRBV13 and TRBJ1-6; the D is unclear. This CDR3 has 13 amino acids. V shed 1 base and J shed 11 bases, with 9 bases lying between them. Per the germline V gene, CDR1 is PRHDT and CDR2 is FYEKMQ (reference sequence). The CDR3 nucleotides are TGTGCCAGCAGCTTAGCCTCCGAGGCACCCCTCCACTTT. This codes for CASSLASEAPLHF.

As regards this clone: At the DNA level, this CDR3 is encoded by other sequences in the same sample as well. V and J are TRBV5-4 and TRBJ2-1; weak D call: TRBD2 (5 bases). Trimming left V 0 bases short and J 1 base short, with 8 bases between. CDR3 length: 15 residues. Germline CDR1 is SGHNT and CDR2 is YYREEE (reference sequence). The CDR3: CASSLGSGSYNEQFF. The CDR3 nucleotides read TGTGCCAGCAGCTTGGGAAGCGGATCCTACAATGAGCAGTTCTTC.

The chain couples TRBV5-1 to TRBJ1-4; 8 positions agree with TRBD1. V shed 5 bases, J shed 0 bases, and the junction held 6 bases outside the gene matches. Germline CDR1 reads SGHRS; CDR2 reads YFSETQ. The CDR3 sequence is 16 residues long. CDR3 amino acids: CASRGAGGATNEKLFF. The CDR3, as DNA: TGCGCCAGCAGAGGAGCAGGGGGCGCAACTAATGAAAAACTGTTTTTT.

The V gene is TRBV28, the J gene TRBJ2-4; TRBD1 matches 11 bases. The CDR3 extends over 18 amino acids. In germline, CDR1 is MDHEN, CDR2 SYDVKM. The V gene end was trimmed by 3 bases and the J gene end by 0 bases; junction bases not matched to a gene: 7. The CDR3 protein is CASSFGTGGLLAKNIQYF. DNA of the CDR3: TGTGCCAGCAGTTTTGGGACAGGGGGTTTACTAGCCAAAAACATTCAGTACTTC.